This TCR beta chain stems from a study of OX40 agonist ivuxolimab in advanced cancers. Study details: Among those treated, three patients had partial responses, one with hepatocellular carcinoma and two with cutaneous melanoma.

Findings of the study overall: Clonal expansion was seen in CD4+ and CD8+ blood T cells by week 6 at 0.1 to 3.0 mg/kg.

Method: immunoSEQ multiplex PCR; TCRdb's copy keeps in-frame clones and lacks some. Found here are fewer than 50,000 clones, 70% to 85% of them singletons; the top ten hold 6.5% to 8%. This clone was picked up one time. What it binds is unknown. Germline loops: CDR1 SEHNR, CDR2 FQNEAQ (reference sequence). Losses at the gene ends were 5 bases for V and 4 bases for J; bases not matched to a gene: 10. The CDR3 spans 15 residues. Baseline, cycle 4 day 1, and cycle 7 day 1 were the blood sampling points. The J gene is TRBJ1-2, the V gene TRBV7-9; TRBD1 agrees at 7 bases. This clonotype was obtained from an adult with an advanced solid tumor such as melanoma, head and neck, liver or kidney cancer. The sequenced sample was CD4+ or CD8+ T cells sorted from blood, obtained in a trial of the OX40 agonist ivuxolimab. The CDR3 loop reads CASSPGTDSLYGYTF. The CDR3, as DNA: TGTGCCAGCAGCCCTGGGACAGATTCCCTCTATGGCTACACCTTC.